The clone carrying this TCR beta chain was found many times. This record belongs to a study of T cells in Graves' hyperthyroidism and ophthalmopathy. V trimming: 1 base; J trimming: 5 bases; junction bases outside the gene matches: 8. This CDR3 is built from 16 residues. Germline V gene data show CDR1 as SGDLS and CDR2 as YYNGEE. The CDR3 regions of TCR beta were amplified from RNA transcripts. During a first-round RT-PCR of the TCR CDR3, the HTBI primer set was used. TCRdb re-analysed the multiplex PCR reads in MiXCR, keeping a single row per CDR3 protein. Among around 600,000 distinct CDR3 sequences listed, approximately 15% were seen once.

The TCR was taken from a woman between 50 and 59 years old with Graves' ophthalmopathy. The chain recombines TRBV9 with TRBJ2-7; 11 bases line up with TRBD1. The material sequenced was blood. The CDR3 DNA reads TGTGCCAGCAGCGTAAGCGGACAGGGGGCTGGAAACGAGCAGTACTTC. This encodes CASSVSGQGAGNEQYF.